The present TCR beta chain was sequenced within a study of blood T cell repertoires in COVID-19. Turning to the study itself: From the United States, Italy and Spain came samples of acute and convalescent COVID-19. PBMCs, B-cell-depleted T cells, or T cells were the source of the cDNA or gDNA that made up the material.

TCRdb's table, derived via immunoSEQ multiplex PCR, lists solely in-frame clones and lacks some. The sample has approximately 350,000 clones, roughly 90% seen once. The germline gives CDR1 LGHNA, CDR2 YNFKEQ. The CDR3 runs 18 residues. The V and J ends lost 0 bases and 1 base, in that order; junction bases with no gene match: 5. The sample comprised peripheral blood. The gene calls are TRBV4-2 and TRBJ2-3; the match to TRBD2 covers 12 bases. The TCR was taken from a man aged 40-49 years with acute or convalescent COVID-19. This CDR3 is CASSQDGASGGGTDTQYF. The CDR3 DNA sequence: TGTGCCAGCAGCCAAGATGGGGCTAGCGGGGGGGGCACAGATACGCAGTATTTT.